Below are 27 T cell receptor beta chains sequenced from a single sample in a study of cytomegalovirus exposure and HLA in healthy donors. A multiplex PCR was run with 60 Vbeta primers and 13 Jbeta primers. Produced via immunoSEQ multiplex PCR; TCRdb's table is partial and in-frame only. The sample lists some 120,000 clones; over 6.5% were seen once. Specimen: PBMCs. These receptors were taken from a woman in her thirties or forties in good health and CMV-seropositive.

The chain couples TRBV6-1 to TRBJ2-7, with 9 bases lining up with TRBD1. Germline V gene sequence: CDR1 MNHNS, CDR2 SASEGT. Losses at the gene ends were 3 bases for V and 1 base for J; bases not matched to a gene: 4. The length of the CDR3 is 15 residues. In nucleotides, the CDR3 is TGTGCCAGCAGTGACCGGACAGGGGCATCCTACGAGCAGTACTTC. Residues: CASSDRTGASYEQYF.

J is TRBJ1-4 and V is TRBV19; 7 bases fit TRBD1. The germline CDR1 and CDR2 sequences are LNHDA and SQIVND (reference sequence). V gave up 5 bases and J gave up 8 bases; unmatched junction bases: 11. This CDR3 comprises 15 residues. In DNA, the CDR3 is TGTGCCAGTAGTCCAGAGGGTAGGGGGCAGGAAAAACTGTTTTTT. Amino acid sequence: CASSPEGRGQEKLFF.

The CDR3 loop is CASSFSGVQETQYF. The CDR3 nucleotides are TGTGCCAGCAGCTTTAGCGGGGTGCAAGAGACCCAGTACTTC. This chain connects TRBV5-6 to TRBJ2-5; 8 bases are shared with TRBD2. Germline V gene lookup returns CDR1 SGHDT and CDR2 YYEEEE. V was pared by 2 bases and J by 2 bases, with 2 bases of the junction left unmatched. The length of the CDR3 is 14 residues.

This clone was detected a few times. The CDR3 nucleotides read TGTGCCAGCAGCTTAGGGACAGGGTCCCACGAGCAGTACTTC. Translation: CASSLGTGSHEQYF. The chain joins TRBV7-7 to TRBJ2-7, with TRBD1 identical over 8 bases. CDR1 SSHAT and CDR2 FNYEAQ come from the germline V gene (reference sequence). V shed 1 base, J shed 5 bases, and the junction held 4 bases outside the gene matches. The CDR3 totals 14 residues.

This sequence joins TRBV6-5 and TRBJ2-7; TRBD2 is a possible D gene (6 bases). The CDR3 length is 15 residues. Germline V lookup: CDR1 MNHEY, CDR2 SVGAGI. V was cut by 6 bases and J by 0 bases, with 15 bases left in between. Here the CDR3 reads CASRPGTASSYEQYF. The CDR3 nucleotides are TGTGCCAGCAGGCCCGGGACTGCCAGCTCCTACGAGCAGTACTTC.

The rearrangement uses TRBV9 and TRBJ1-2, with TRBD1 as a possible D gene (6 bases). V was cut by 0 bases and J by 0 bases, with 9 bases left in between. CDR1 and CDR2 (germline): SGDLS, YYNGEE. The CDR3 has 15 amino acids. The CDR3: CASSVGTVTNYGYTF. The DNA for the CDR3 is TGTGCCAGCAGCGTAGGGACAGTCACTAACTATGGCTACACCTTC.

The rearrangement joins TRBV5-1 to TRBJ1-2, with TRBD1 matching 10 bases. There are 14 residues in the CDR3. Trimming cost V 3 bases and J 6 bases; bases outside gene matches: 5. Germline CDR1 SGHRS, CDR2 YFSETQ. In nucleotides, the CDR3 is TGCGCCAGCAGCTGGGACAGGGGTACACATGGCTACACCTTC. The encoded protein is CASSWDRGTHGYTF.

This clone has only one observation. The chain uses TRBV9 and TRBJ1-2; 9 bases are shared with TRBD1. This CDR3 comprises 14 residues. The V and J ends lost 5 bases and 5 bases, in that order; junction bases with no gene match: 7. Germline CDR1 SGDLS, CDR2 YYNGEE. The CDR3 DNA reads TGTGCCAGCAGTCGACAGGGGGGTAAATATGGCTACACCTTC. Translation gives CASSRQGGKYGYTF.

The CDR3 DNA reads as TGTGCCAGCAGCCCCCAACAGGGTACTCAAGAGACCCAGTACTTC. It encodes CASSPQQGTQETQYF. The chain is built from TRBV9 and TRBJ2-5; possibly TRBD1 for D (6 bases). The CDR3 is 15 amino acids. Germline V gene lookup returns CDR1 SGDLS and CDR2 YYNGEE. Trimming cost V 4 bases and J 2 bases, with 15 bases left between them.

In the case of this clone: Likely a read error: the CDR3 ends without its conserved phenylalanine or tryptophan. The limits of the CDR3 on the DNA are not certain, so only TCRdb's listed CDR3 is given. This sequence joins TRBV5-1 and TRBJ1-1. The V gene's germline CDR1 is SGHRS and CDR2 YFSETQ. Including both end residues, the CDR3 is 15 amino acids long. The CDR3 reads CASSLVPRERVLALS.

The V call is TRBV2, the J call TRBJ1-1; D remains ambiguous. There are 12 residues in the CDR3. Looked up from germline, CDR1 is SNHLY and CDR2 is FYNNEI. Trimming pared 4 bases from V and 5 bases from J, leaving 8 bases between. The CDR3 DNA sequence: TGTGCCAGCAGTGTTGGGAGAACTGAAGCTTTCTTT. The encoded protein is CASSVGRTEAFF.

This clone was observed a few times. V gene TRBV4-2 combines with J gene TRBJ2-1; 10 bases agree with TRBD2. This CDR3 region has 14 residues. The trim removed 6 bases at V and 8 bases at J, leaving 7 bases unmatched. CDR1 and CDR2 from the germline V gene are LGHNA and YNFKEQ. Here the CDR3 reads CASRPASGGDEQFF. The CDR3 DNA is TGTGCCAGCAGACCCGCTAGCGGGGGTGATGAGCAGTTCTTC.

This clone came up a few times. Because it lacks the conserved phenylalanine or tryptophan at the end, this CDR3 is likely a read error. The chain has TRBV6-1 and TRBJ2-2; D call uncertain. Trimming took 1 base from V and 6 from J, leaving 9 bases between them. The CDR3 is 14 residues long. Germline V gives CDR1 MNHNS, CDR2 SASEGT. In DNA form, the CDR3 reads TGTGCCAGCAGTGAAGGTCCATCCCCCGGGGAGCTGTTTGTT. It codes for CASSEGPSPGELFV.

The chain carries TRBV5-4 and TRBJ2-2; tentatively, D is TRBD1 (5 bases). The V end lost 1 base, the J end lost 0 bases, and 10 bases lay between the germline ends. The CDR3 has 16 residues. CDR1 is SGHNT and CDR2 is YYREEE in the germline V gene (reference sequence). In DNA form, the CDR3 reads TGTGCCAGCAGCTTGCAAAGGGGCTCGAACACCGGGGAGCTGTTTTTT. Translation gives CASSLQRGSNTGELFF.

The V gene is TRBV5-1, the J gene TRBJ1-2; TRBD1 agrees at 7 bases. The CDR3 sequence is 14 residues long. Unmatched junction bases numbered 3, after V lost 0 bases and J lost 4 bases. Germline V gene sequence: CDR1 SGHRS, CDR2 YFSETQ. This CDR3 is CASSLEGGTYGYTF. DNA for the CDR3: TGCGCCAGCAGCTTGGAAGGGGGCACCTATGGCTACACCTTC.

This clone occurred a few times. The chain is built from TRBV6-5 and TRBJ2-7, with a possible D match to TRBD1 (6 bases). Trimming removed 5 bases from V and 3 bases from J, with 14 bases in between. Germline assignment: CDR1 MNHEY and CDR2 SVGAGI. CDR3 length: 14 amino acids. The CDR3 sequence is CASSPSQGFYEQYF. The CDR3 nucleotides read TGTGCCAGCAGTCCCTCACAGGGATTCTACGAGCAGTACTTC.

The chain links TRBV30 to TRBJ1-6; 10 nucleotides line up with TRBD1. This CDR3 is 15 amino acids long. The V gene end was trimmed by 2 bases and the J gene end by 8 bases; junction bases not matched to a gene: 6. Germline loops: CDR1 GTSNPN, CDR2 SVGIG (reference sequence). DNA for the CDR3: TGTGCCTGGAGTCTCGGGACAGGGGCACATTCACCCCTCCACTTT. It encodes CAWSLGTGAHSPLHF. Full variable domain (outside the CDR3, taken from reference TRBV30 and TRBJ1-6): SQTIHQWPATLVQPVGSPLSLECTVEGTSNPNLYWYRQAAGRGLQLLFYSVGIGQISSEVPQNLSASRPQDRQFILSSKKLLLSDSGFYLCAWSLGTGAHSPLHFGNGTRLTVT.

This clone ranks as medium-sized. The chain is built from TRBV5-1 and TRBJ2-4, with 7 bases lining up with TRBD1. The length of the CDR3 is 16 residues. CDR1 and CDR2 (germline): SGHRS, YFSETQ. V lost 4 bases, J lost 2 bases, and 9 bases stayed unmatched. The CDR3 DNA sequence: TGCGCCAGCAGCGGGGACAGAGGGGCGACCAAAAACATTCAGTACTTC. It specifies CASSGDRGATKNIQYF.

This clone was detected only a few times. The V gene is TRBV7-9, the J gene TRBJ2-2; possibly TRBD2 for D (5 bases). Trimming took off 5 bases at V and 7 bases at J, with 11 bases between the two ends. The CDR3 sequence is 13 residues long. Germline CDR1 reads SEHNR; CDR2 reads FQNEAQ (reference sequence). The CDR3 loop reads CASSLLGLGELFF. For the CDR3, the DNA is TGTGCCAGCAGCCTACTAGGCCTCGGGGAGCTGTTTTTT. Full variable domain (outside the CDR3, taken from reference TRBV7-9 and TRBJ2-2): DTGVSQNPRHKITKRGQNVTFRCDPISEHNRLYWYRQTLGQGPEFLTYFQNEAQLEKSRLLSDRFSAERPKGSFSTLEIQRTEQGDSAMYLCASSLLGLGELFFGEGSRLTVL.

A few counts support this clone. The V and J genes are TRBV19 and TRBJ1-5, with D unresolved. Germline V lookup: CDR1 LNHDA, CDR2 SQIVND (reference sequence). The CDR3 is made up of 16 amino acids. The V end lost 2 bases, the J end lost 3 bases, and 14 bases lay between the germline ends. The CDR3 bases are TGTGCCAGTAGTATAATTTCTCGAGGGATCAATCAGCCCCAGCATTTT. It codes for CASSIISRGINQPQHF.

This clone came up a few times. The chain couples TRBV19 to TRBJ2-7, with 12 bases fitting TRBD2. V lost 10 bases to trimming and J lost 4 bases; unmatched junction nucleotides: 2. The CDR3 loop spans 12 amino acids. Germline CDR1 is LNHDA and CDR2 is SQIVND (reference sequence). CDR3 nucleotides: TGTGCCACTAGCGGGGGGGCTTACGAGCAGTACTTC. It specifies CATSGGAYEQYF.

V usage is TRBV18 and J usage is TRBJ2-4; D possibly corresponds to TRBD2 (6 bases). Trimming left V 6 bases short and J 0 bases short, with 18 bases between. The length of the CDR3 is 17 residues. Looked up from germline, CDR1 is KGHSH and CDR2 is LQKENI. The CDR3 loop reads CASSTGTHVRAKNIQYF. Written as DNA, the CDR3 is TGTGCCAGCTCGACCGGGACTCACGTTAGAGCCAAAAACATTCAGTACTTC.

This clone was seen a handful of times. V and J are TRBV6-6 and TRBJ1-1, with TRBD1 matching over 7 bases. In germline, CDR1 is MNHNY, CDR2 SVGAGI (reference sequence). V lost 6 bases to trimming and J lost 1 base; unmatched junction nucleotides: 2. CDR3 length: 13 residues. Written as DNA, the CDR3 is TGTGCCAGCAGGGGACAGAGGAACACTGAAGCTTTCTTT. Translating it yields CASRGQRNTEAFF.

The chain recombines TRBV6-5 with TRBJ1-6; no firm D call. The CDR3 covers 12 residues. Germline V gives CDR1 MNHEY, CDR2 SVGAGI. Trimming took 6 bases from V and 7 from J, leaving 7 bases between them. The CDR3 spells CASSRINSPLHF. The CDR3 DNA reads TGTGCCAGCAGCAGAATCAATTCACCCCTCCACTTT.

V usage is TRBV14 and J usage is TRBJ2-7, with D perhaps matching TRBD1 (6 bases). This CDR3 is built from 11 residues. Trimming cost V 5 bases and J 6 bases, with 8 bases left between them. CDR1 and CDR2 (germline): SGHDN, FVKESK. The CDR3 DNA reads as TGTGCCAGCAGCGTCAGGGGCGAGCAGTACTTC. This codes for CASSVRGEQYF.

The chain joins TRBV29-1 to TRBJ2-1, with TRBD2 as a possible D gene (6 bases). Germline CDR1 reads SQVTM; CDR2 reads ANQGSEA. Trimming removed 6 bases from V and 8 bases from J, with 14 bases in between. CDR3 length: 12 amino acids. The CDR3 sequence is CSVAGWGDEQFF. CDR3 nucleotide sequence: TGCAGCGTGGCCGGCTGGGGGGATGAGCAGTTCTTC.

The chain recombines TRBV5-1 with TRBJ1-5; D is unresolved. The germline CDR1 and CDR2 sequences are SGHRS and YFSETQ. V dropped 7 bases and J dropped 9 bases, with 17 bases sitting between them. The CDR3 length is 13 residues. CDR3 coding DNA: TGCGCCAGCTCCGCGCAGGCCCATCTGCCCCAGCATTTT. This codes for CASSAQAHLPQHF.